The clone carrying this T cell receptor (beta chain) has more than one count but fewer than ten. With a much larger clone just one base away, this may be a read error. This entry comes from a study of tumor and adjacent non-tumor tissue in lung cancer. RNA was extracted from bulk tissue without any cell sorting. More than 3 cm separated this lung sample from the edge of the tumor. A modified ARM-PCR protocol with three rounds of nested PCR amplified TCRbeta. TCRdb redid the calling of the multiplex PCR reads with MiXCR, one entry per CDR3 protein. Of around 80,000 distinct CDR3 sequences listed, around 80% are singletons. The receptor was isolated from a man in his 60s with non-small cell lung cancer. Sequenced material: distant non-tumor lung tissue.

In nucleotides, the CDR3 is TGTGCCACCCTTGTCTGGGGGCTCCAAGAGACCCAGTACTTC. Protein product: CATLVWGLQETQYF. J is TRBJ2-5 and V is TRBV28, with a possible D match to TRBD1 (6 bases). The CDR3 loop spans 14 amino acids. Per germline, CDR1 MDHEN and CDR2 SYDVKM. Trimming removed 10 bases at V and 1 base at J, with 16 bases between.